The 11 T cell receptor beta chains below were found in one sample sequenced in a study of post-analysis software for immune sequencing data. Their target antigens are unknown. Prepared libraries of TCR beta cDNA carried unique molecular identifiers. TCRdb processed the PCR reads anew with MiXCR; each CDR3 protein has one entry. The sample has roughly 650,000 distinct CDR3 sequences, 59% seen once. Findings of the study overall: In patients, about 5 TRBV segments were more frequent than in controls, with TRBV5-6, TRBV5-1 and TRBV20-1 among them.

The sequencing input was blood. The receptors shown here come from a girl under 10 years old with multiple sclerosis.

The J gene is TRBJ2-7, the V gene TRBV5-6; the D call may be TRBD1 or TRBD2 (5 bases each). From germline, CDR1 is SGHDT and CDR2 YYEEEE. With 3 bases removed from V and 8 bases from J, the gap between germline ends came to 27 bases. This CDR3 is 17 amino acids long. The CDR3 bases are TGTGCCAGCAGCTCGGGACGGACAAGTACGGGATCTGGGAAGCAGTACTTC. Its translation: CASSSGRTSTGSGKQYF.

V usage is TRBV6-5 and J usage is TRBJ2-4; 11 bases match TRBD1. CDR1 MNHEY and CDR2 SVGAGI come from the germline V gene. V lost 5 bases to trimming and J lost 5 bases; unmatched junction nucleotides: 8. The CDR3 loop spans 16 amino acids. CDR3 region: CASSTGTGGSQNIQYF. CDR3 sequence (DNA): TGTGCCAGCAGTACCGGGACAGGGGGTTCCCAAAACATTCAGTACTTC.

V usage is TRBV6-6 and J usage is TRBJ1-6; 7 positions match TRBD1. This CDR3 spans 15 amino acids. CDR1 is MNHNY, CDR2 SVGAGI, per germline (reference sequence). Losses at the gene ends were 7 bases for V and 10 bases for J; bases not matched to a gene: 13. The CDR3 loop reads CASTISVQGQSPLHF. CDR3 nucleotide sequence: TGTGCCAGCACCATCTCGGTACAGGGGCAATCACCCCTCCACTTT.

Concerning this clonotype itself: The junction does not match germline at one end; this may be a read error. This CDR3 reads CASSSRRVKSTDTQYF. CDR3 in DNA: TGTGCCAGCAGTTCCCGGAGGGTAAAGAGCACAGATACTCAGTATTTT. The V call is TRBV28, the J call TRBJ2-3; D is possibly TRBD2 (6 bases). From germline, CDR1 is MDHEN and CDR2 SYDVKM. The length of the CDR3 is 16 residues.

This clonotype was observed a few times. The chain carries TRBV5-5 and TRBJ2-7; no clear D gene. CDR3 size: 14 residues. Germline CDR1 and CDR2: SGHKS and YYEKEE (reference sequence). Trimming left V 0 bases short and J 2 bases short, with 9 bases between. Written as DNA, the CDR3 is TGTGCCAGCAGCTTGGACAGATCCCCCTACGAGCAGTACTTC. It translates to CASSLDRSPYEQYF. The whole variable domain, filled in from reference TRBV5-5 and TRBJ2-7, reads DAGVTQSPTHLIKTRGQQVTLRCSPISGHKSVSWYQQVLGQGPQFIFQYYEKEERGRGNFPDRFSARQFPNYSSELNVNALLLGDSALYLCASSLDRSPYEQYFGPGTRLTVT.

The chain joins TRBV11-2 to TRBJ1-1; 7 bases are a match to TRBD1. Germline-derived CDR1 and CDR2 are SGHAT and FQNNGV. The CDR3 runs to 16 residues. Trimming removed 5 bases from V and 5 bases from J; junction bases left unmatched: 14. The CDR3 coding sequence is TGTGCCAGCAGCCTGGGGGGGGCAGGGGGAAAAACTGAAGCTTTCTTT. This sequence encodes CASSLGGAGGKTEAFF.

The chain combines TRBV6-6 with TRBJ1-6, with 7 bases identical to TRBD1. The CDR3 length is 14 residues. With 6 bases clipped from V and 8 bases from J, the junction kept 7 bases outside the gene matches. CDR1 and CDR2 (germline): MNHNY, SVGAGI (reference sequence). The CDR3 protein is CASRNRQGDSPLHF. The DNA for the CDR3 is TGTGCCAGCAGGAACCGACAGGGTGATTCACCCCTCCACTTT.

The V call is TRBV25-1, the J call TRBJ1-2; a weak D match, TRBD1 (5 bases). The CDR3 runs to 11 residues. V shed 2 bases and J shed 8 bases, with 6 bases lying between them. The germline V gene has CDR1 MGHDK and CDR2 SYGVNS. This CDR3 is CASSEDRGYTF. CDR3 bases: TGTGCCAGCAGTGAAGACAGAGGCTACACCTTC.

The chain uses TRBV7-3 and TRBJ2-7, with 12 bases identical to TRBD2. CDR1 is SGHTA, CDR2 FQGTGA, per germline. The CDR3 loop spans 15 amino acids. With V trimmed by 5 bases and J by 7 bases, 9 bases remained unmatched. The CDR3 nucleotides read TGTGCCAGCAGCCTCAGACTAGCGGGAGCGGATGAGCAGTACTTC. Translated: CASSLRLAGADEQYF.

The chain couples TRBV28 to TRBJ2-1; D gene ambiguous. Germline-derived CDR1 and CDR2 are MDHEN and SYDVKM. The germline V and J ends were trimmed by 7 bases and 9 bases, with 13 bases remaining between them. This CDR3 has 12 amino acids. CDR3 bases: TGTGCCAGCAACCTAGGGCAGGCTGAGCAGTTCTTC. Residues: CASNLGQAEQFF.

The gene calls are TRBV7-2 and TRBJ2-3; TRBD2 is a possible D gene (7 bases). The V end was cut by 1 base, the J end by 1 base, with 12 bases between. This CDR3 is 16 amino acids long. Germline CDR1 and CDR2: SGHTA and FQGNSA. For the CDR3, the DNA is TGTGCCAGCAGCTTAGAGGGGGGGTCTCGCACAGATACGCAGTATTTT. Translation: CASSLEGGSRTDTQYF. The full variable domain, rest sourced from reference TRBV7-2 and TRBJ2-3, is GAGVSQSPSNKVTEKGKDVELRCDPISGHTALYWYRQSLGQGLEFLIYFQGNSAPDKSGLPSDRFSAERTGGSVSTLTIQRTQQEDSAVYLCASSLEGGSRTDTQYFGPGTRLTVL.